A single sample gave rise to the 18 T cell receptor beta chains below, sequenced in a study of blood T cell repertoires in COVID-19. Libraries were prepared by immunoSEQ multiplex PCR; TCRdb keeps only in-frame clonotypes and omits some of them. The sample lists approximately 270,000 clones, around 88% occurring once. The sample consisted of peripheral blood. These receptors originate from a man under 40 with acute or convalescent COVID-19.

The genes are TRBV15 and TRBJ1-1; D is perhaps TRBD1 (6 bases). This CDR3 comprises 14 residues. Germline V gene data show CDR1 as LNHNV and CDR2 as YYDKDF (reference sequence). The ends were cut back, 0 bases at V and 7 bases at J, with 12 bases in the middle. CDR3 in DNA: TGTGCCACCAGCAGAGAGGGTGGACAGTATGAAGCTTTCTTT. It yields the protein CATSREGGQYEAFF.

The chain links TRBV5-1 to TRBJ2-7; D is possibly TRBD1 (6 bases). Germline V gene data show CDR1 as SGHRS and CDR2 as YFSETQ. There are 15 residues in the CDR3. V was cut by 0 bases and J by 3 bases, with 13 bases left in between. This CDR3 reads CASSLDLDRIYEQYF. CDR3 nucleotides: TGCGCCAGCAGCTTGGATCTGGACAGAATCTACGAGCAGTACTTC.

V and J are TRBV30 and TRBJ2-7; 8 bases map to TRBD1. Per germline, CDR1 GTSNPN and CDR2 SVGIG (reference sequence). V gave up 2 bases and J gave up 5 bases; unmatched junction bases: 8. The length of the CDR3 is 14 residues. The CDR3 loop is CAWSFRDRFNEQYF. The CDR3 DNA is TGTGCCTGGAGTTTCCGGGACAGGTTTAACGAGCAGTACTTC.

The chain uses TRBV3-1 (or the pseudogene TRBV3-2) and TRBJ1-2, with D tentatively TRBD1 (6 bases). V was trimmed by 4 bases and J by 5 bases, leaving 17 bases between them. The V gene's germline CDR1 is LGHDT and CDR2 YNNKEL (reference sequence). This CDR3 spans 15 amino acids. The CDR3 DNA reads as TGTGCCAGCAGCCTAAGGAGTACAGGGCGGTATGGCTACACCTTC. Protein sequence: CASSLRSTGRYGYTF.

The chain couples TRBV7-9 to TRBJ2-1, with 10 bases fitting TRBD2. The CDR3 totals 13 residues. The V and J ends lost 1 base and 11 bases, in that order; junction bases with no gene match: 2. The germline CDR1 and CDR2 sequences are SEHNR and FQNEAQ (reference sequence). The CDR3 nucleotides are TGTGCCAGCAGCTTAGAACTAGCGGGAAAGCAGTTCTTC. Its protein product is CASSLELAGKQFF.

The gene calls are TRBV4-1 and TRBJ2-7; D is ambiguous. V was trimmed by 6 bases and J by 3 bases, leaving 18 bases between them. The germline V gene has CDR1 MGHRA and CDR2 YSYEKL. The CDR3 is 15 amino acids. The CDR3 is CASSWPRVCSYEQYF. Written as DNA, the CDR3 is TGCGCCAGCAGTTGGCCTCGGGTGTGCAGCTACGAGCAGTACTTC.

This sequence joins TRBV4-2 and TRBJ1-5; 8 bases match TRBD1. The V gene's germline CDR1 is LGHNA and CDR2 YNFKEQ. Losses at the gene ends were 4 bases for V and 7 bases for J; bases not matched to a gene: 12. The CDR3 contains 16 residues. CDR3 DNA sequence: TGTGCCAGCAGCCCAAAACAGGGGGAAATCTACCAGCCCCAGCATTTT. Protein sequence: CASSPKQGEIYQPQHF.

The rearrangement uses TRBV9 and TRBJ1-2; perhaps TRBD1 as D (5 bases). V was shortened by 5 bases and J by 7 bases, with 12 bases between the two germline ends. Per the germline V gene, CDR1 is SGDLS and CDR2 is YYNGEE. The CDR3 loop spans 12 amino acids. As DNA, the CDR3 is TGTGCCAGCAGAGCTCAGGGAGGTGGCTACACCTTC. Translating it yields CASRAQGGGYTF.

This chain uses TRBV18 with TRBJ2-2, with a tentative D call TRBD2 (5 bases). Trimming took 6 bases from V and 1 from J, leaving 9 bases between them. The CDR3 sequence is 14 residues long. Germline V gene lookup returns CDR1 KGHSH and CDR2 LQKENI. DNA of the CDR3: TGTGCCAGCTCTCCGGGGAGGAACACCGGGGAGCTGTTTTTT. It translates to CASSPGRNTGELFF. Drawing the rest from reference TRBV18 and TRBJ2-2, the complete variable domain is NAGVMQNPRHLVRRRGQEARLRCSPMKGHSHVYWYRQLPEEGLKFMVYLQKENIIDESGMPKERFSAEFPKEGPSILRIQQVVRGDSAAYFCASSPGRNTGELFFGEGSRLTVL.

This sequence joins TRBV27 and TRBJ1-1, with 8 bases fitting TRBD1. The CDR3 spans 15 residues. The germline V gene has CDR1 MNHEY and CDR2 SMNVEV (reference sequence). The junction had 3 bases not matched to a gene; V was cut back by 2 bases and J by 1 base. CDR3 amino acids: CASSLQGATNTEAFF. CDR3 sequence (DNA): TGTGCCAGCAGTTTACAGGGGGCTACGAACACTGAAGCTTTCTTT.

This CDR3 reads CASGRLAGRHEQYF. Here the CDR3 DNA reads TGTGCCAGTGGTCGGCTAGCGGGGCGACACGAGCAGTACTTC. The V call is TRBV6-5, the J call TRBJ2-7, with 9 bases identical to TRBD2. Germline V lookup: CDR1 MNHEY, CDR2 SVGAGI. V was clipped by 9 bases and J by 5 bases; unmatched bases: 11. The length of the CDR3 is 14 residues.

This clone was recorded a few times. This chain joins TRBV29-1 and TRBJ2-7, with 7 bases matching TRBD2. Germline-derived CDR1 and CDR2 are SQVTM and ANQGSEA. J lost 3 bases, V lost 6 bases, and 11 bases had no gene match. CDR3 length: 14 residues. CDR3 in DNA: TGCAGCGTAAATGAGAGCGGGAAGGACTACGAGCAGTACTTC. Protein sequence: CSVNESGKDYEQYF.

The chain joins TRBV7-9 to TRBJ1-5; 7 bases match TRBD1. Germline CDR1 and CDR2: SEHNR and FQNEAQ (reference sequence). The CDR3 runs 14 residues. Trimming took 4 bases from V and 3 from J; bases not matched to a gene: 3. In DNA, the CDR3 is TGTGCCAGCAGCTACGGGACAGACAATCAGCCCCAGCATTTT. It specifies CASSYGTDNQPQHF.

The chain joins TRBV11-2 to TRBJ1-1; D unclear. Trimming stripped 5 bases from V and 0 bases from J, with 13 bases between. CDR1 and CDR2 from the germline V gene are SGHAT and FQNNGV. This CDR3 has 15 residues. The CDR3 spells CASSPQVNLNTEAFF. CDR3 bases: TGTGCCAGCAGCCCCCAGGTTAACCTGAACACTGAAGCTTTCTTT.

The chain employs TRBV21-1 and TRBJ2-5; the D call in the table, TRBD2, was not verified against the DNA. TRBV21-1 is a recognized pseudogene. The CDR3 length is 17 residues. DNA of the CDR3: TGTGCCAGCAGCAAAGTGGGTAGCGGGGGACACCAAGAGACCCAGTACTTC. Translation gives CASSKVGSGGHQETQYF.

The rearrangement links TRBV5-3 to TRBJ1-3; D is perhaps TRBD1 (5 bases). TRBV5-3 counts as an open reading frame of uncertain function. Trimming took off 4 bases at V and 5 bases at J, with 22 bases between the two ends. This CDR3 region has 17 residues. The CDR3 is CARSRCFFRVYRNTIYF. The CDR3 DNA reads TGTGCCAGAAGCCGCTGTTTTTTCAGGGTTTATAGAAACACCATATATTTT.

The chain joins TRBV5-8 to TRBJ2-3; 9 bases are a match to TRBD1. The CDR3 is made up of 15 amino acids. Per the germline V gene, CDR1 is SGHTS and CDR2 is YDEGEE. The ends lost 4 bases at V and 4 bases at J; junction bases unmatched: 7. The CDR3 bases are TGTGCCAGCAGCGTCGGGACAGGGTTGGCAGATACGCAGTATTTT. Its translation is CASSVGTGLADTQYF.

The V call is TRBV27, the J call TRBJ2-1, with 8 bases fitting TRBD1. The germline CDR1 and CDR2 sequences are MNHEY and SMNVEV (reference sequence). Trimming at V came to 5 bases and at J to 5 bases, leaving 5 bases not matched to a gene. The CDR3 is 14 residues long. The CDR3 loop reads CASSEDRAHNEQFF. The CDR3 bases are TGTGCCAGCAGTGAGGACAGGGCCCACAATGAGCAGTTCTTC.